The source of this T cell receptor beta chain is a study of T-cell reconstitution after alpha-beta-depleted transplantation in children. Broader study findings: As was reported, about two months after transplant, alpha-beta T cells came from several hundred expanded graft clones. From surviving recipient T cells and thymic progenitors came the high day-60 TCRbeta diversity observed in some patients. T-cell counts and diversity at one year following transplant were attributed mainly to newly produced T cells.

V lost 1 base and J lost 6; bases outside the gene matches: 7. This CDR3 region has 16 residues. Germline V gene data show CDR1 as SEHNR and CDR2 as FQNEAQ (reference sequence). Preparation of the TCRbeta library involved a method that used unique molecular identifiers. MiXCR, run by TCRdb on the PCR reads, gives a single entry per CDR3 protein. The sample records about 200,000 distinct CDR3 sequences, 5% to 7.5% being singletons. This clonotype occurred many times. The antigen remains unidentified. The chain employs TRBV7-9 and TRBJ2-1; TRBD2 matches at 9 bases. The specimen comprised PBMCs, sampled before TCRalphabeta/CD19-depleted stem cell transplant. This sequence originates from a girl in the first two years of life with combined immunodeficiency, due to receive a stem cell transplant. In DNA form, the CDR3 reads TGTGCCAGCAGCTTAGGGTCTAGCGGGATGATCAATGAGCAGTTCTTC. It translates to CASSLGSSGMINEQFF.